This T cell receptor (beta chain) was retrieved from a study of a mutant IDH1 vaccine in newly diagnosed glioma. Study overall: Vaccination began 4-6 weeks post radiotherapy alone, or with temozolomide cycles. Antecedent treatment encompassed radiotherapy, temozolomide, or their combination; the majority received both.

Time point noted: week 47, end of study. Mutant IDH1 20-mer peptide, at 300 ug, made up each vaccine dose, with topical imiquimod. Those who donated had recent WHO grade 3 or 4 IDH1-mutant, ATRX-lost astrocytomas. In regard to this clone: The antigen is unknown.

Germline loops: CDR1 MRHNA, CDR2 SNTAGT. V lost 6 bases and J lost 4; bases outside the gene matches: 5. The CDR3 spans 14 residues. Method: immunoSEQ multiplex PCR; TCRdb's copy keeps in-frame clones and lacks some. This sample carries tens of thousands of clones, roughly 76% of them seen once, and the ten largest clones take over 4.5%. Study findings and constraints: Pseudoprogression seemed unrelated to changes in top peripheral T cell clonotypes.

The sample was PBMCs, taken from a glioma patient whose treatment included an IDH1 peptide vaccine. V and J are TRBV6-4 and TRBJ2-5; 10 bases match TRBD2. The receptor comes from a man aged 50-59 years with glioma. The CDR3 sequence is CASSPTSGAETQYF. CDR3 sequence (DNA): TGTGCCAGCAGCCCTACTAGCGGGGCAGAGACCCAGTACTTC.